Listed below are T cell receptor beta chains from one sample, sequenced in a study of post-analysis software for immune sequencing data. Via MiXCR, TCRdb re-called the PCR reads, giving one row per CDR3 protein. The table has hundreds of thousands of distinct CDR3 sequences, 25% to 30% seen once. The sequencing sample was made of blood. These receptors all come from a girl aged 10 to 17 with multiple sclerosis. Both conserved end residues are part of each CDR3. The D gene is left open where the match is weak. Where a row states a size, it is once, few, many or the class of an expanded clone; other rows omit it.

d_gene: .; j_gene: TRBJ2-3; abundance: .; v_gene: TRBV7-9; CDR3nt: TGTGCCACCTTGGGGAGCTATTCCTCCACAGATACGCAGTATTTT; CDR3aa: CATLGSYSSTDTQYF
d_gene: TRBD1; j_gene: TRBJ2-7; abundance: many; v_gene: TRBV29-1; CDR3nt: TGCAGCGTCGTCCAGGGGGTGGGCTACGAGCAGTACTTC; CDR3aa: CSVVQGVGYEQYF
d_gene: TRBD1; j_gene: TRBJ1-1; abundance: .; v_gene: TRBV12-3/TRBV12-4; CDR3nt: TGTGCCAGCAGTTTAGACCGGGCAGGGGGTACGAACACTGAAGCTTTCTTT; CDR3aa: CASSLDRAGGTNTEAFF
d_gene: TRBD1; j_gene: TRBJ2-7; abundance: many; v_gene: TRBV6-5; CDR3nt: TGTGCCAGCAGCCCGGACAGGGGCTACGAGCAGTACTTC; CDR3aa: CASSPDRGYEQYF
d_gene: TRBD1; j_gene: TRBJ2-7; abundance: .; v_gene: TRBV10-3; CDR3nt: TGTGCCATCAACGGGACAGCACGAGCCTACGAGCAGTACTTC; CDR3aa: CAINGTARAYEQYF
d_gene: TRBD2; j_gene: TRBJ2-3; abundance: few; v_gene: TRBV5-1; CDR3nt: TGCGCCAGCAGCTCGGGACTAGAGAGCACAGATATGCAGTATTTT; CDR3aa: CASSSGLESTDMQYF
d_gene: .; j_gene: TRBJ2-3; abundance: .; v_gene: TRBV12-3/TRBV12-4; CDR3nt: TGTGCCAGCAGTCCCTCGCCCGGGGATACGCAGTATTTT; CDR3aa: CASSPSPGDTQYF
d_gene: .; j_gene: TRBJ2-5; abundance: .; v_gene: TRBV6-1; CDR3nt: TGTGCCAGCTCTTGGACGTCGGTATCAGAGACCCAGTACTTC; CDR3aa: CASSWTSVSETQYF
d_gene: TRBD1; j_gene: TRBJ1-2; abundance: few; v_gene: TRBV20-1; CDR3nt: TGCAGTGCCACTCCGGGACAGGGTAACTATGGCTACACCTTC; CDR3aa: CSATPGQGNYGYTF
d_gene: .; j_gene: TRBJ2-1; abundance: .; v_gene: TRBV20-1; CDR3nt: TGCAGTGCCAACCCCCTCCGCCAGGGGCAGTTCTTC; CDR3aa: CSANPLRQGQFF
d_gene: .; j_gene: TRBJ2-1; abundance: .; v_gene: TRBV5-1; CDR3nt: TGCGCCAGCAGCTTGGGCCCGGAGAGAAATGAGCAGTTCTTC; CDR3aa: CASSLGPERNEQFF
d_gene: .; j_gene: TRBJ2-1; abundance: .; v_gene: TRBV10-1; CDR3nt: TGCGCCAGCGGCGCGACAACCTGCAATGAGCAGTTCTTC; CDR3aa: CASGATTCNEQFF
d_gene: TRBD2; j_gene: TRBJ2-6; abundance: few; v_gene: TRBV12-3/TRBV12-4; CDR3nt: TGTGCCAGCAGCCCGACTAGCGGGAGGGCCACTGGGGCCAACGTCCGGACTTTC; CDR3aa: CASSPTSGRATGANVRTF
d_gene: .; j_gene: TRBJ2-7; abundance: few; v_gene: TRBV5-1; CDR3nt: TGCGCCAGCAGCTTGAGGTCAGACTCCTACGAGCAGTACTTC; CDR3aa: CASSLRSDSYEQYF
d_gene: .; j_gene: TRBJ2-1; abundance: .; v_gene: TRBV6-5; CDR3nt: TGTGCCAGCAGTTACAGCTCTGGCCGCGAGCAGTTCTTC; CDR3aa: CASSYSSGREQFF
d_gene: TRBD1; j_gene: TRBJ1-5; abundance: few; v_gene: TRBV11-2; CDR3nt: TGTGCCAGCAGCCACTCAGGGGGCGGCGGGGCAAGTCAGCCCCAGCATTTT; CDR3aa: CASSHSGGGGASQPQHF
d_gene: .; j_gene: TRBJ1-3; abundance: .; v_gene: TRBV29-1; CDR3nt: TGCAGCGTTGAAGCCCCCTACTCTGGAAACACCATATATTTT; CDR3aa: CSVEAPYSGNTIYF
d_gene: .; j_gene: TRBJ1-1; abundance: few; v_gene: TRBV6-1; CDR3nt: TGTGCCAGTCGGACAGATAAAGCTTTCTTT; CDR3aa: CASRTDKAFF
d_gene: .; j_gene: TRBJ2-1; abundance: .; v_gene: TRBV27; CDR3nt: TGTGCCAGCAGTCACCCGGGACTCAATGAGCAGTTCTTC; CDR3aa: CASSHPGLNEQFF
d_gene: .; j_gene: TRBJ2-7; abundance: few; v_gene: TRBV6-5; CDR3nt: TGTGCCAGCAGTTACTCGATCTTACGGACCGCCGAGCAGTACTTC; CDR3aa: CASSYSILRTAEQYF
d_gene: .; j_gene: TRBJ2-7; abundance: few; v_gene: TRBV29-1; CDR3nt: TGCAGCGTTGAAGAATTCCGGGACACGTCCTACGAGCAGTACTTC; CDR3aa: CSVEEFRDTSYEQYF
d_gene: .; j_gene: TRBJ2-7; abundance: once; v_gene: TRBV27; CDR3nt: TGTGCCAGCAGTTTCGCCGGTCCTTCCTACGAGCAGTACTTC; CDR3aa: CASSFAGPSYEQYF
d_gene: .; j_gene: TRBJ1-4; abundance: few; v_gene: TRBV20-1; CDR3nt: TGCAGTGCGTGGGACGTCCCACTTAATGAAAAACTGTTTTTT; CDR3aa: CSAWDVPLNEKLFF
d_gene: .; j_gene: TRBJ1-6; abundance: .; v_gene: TRBV6-5; CDR3nt: TGTGCCAGCAACGGACGGCCTAATTCACCCCTCCACTTT; CDR3aa: CASNGRPNSPLHF
d_gene: TRBD2; j_gene: TRBJ2-2; abundance: .; v_gene: TRBV6-6; CDR3nt: TGTGCCAGCAGTTACACCGGACTAGCGGGGTCTCCCGGGGAGCTGTTTTTT; CDR3aa: CASSYTGLAGSPGELFF
d_gene: .; j_gene: TRBJ2-7; abundance: few; v_gene: TRBV6-1; CDR3nt: TGTGCCAGCAGTGAAAGACCGGAGTTTGGCGACGAGCAGTACTTC; CDR3aa: CASSERPEFGDEQYF
d_gene: .; j_gene: TRBJ1-2; abundance: .; v_gene: TRBV28; CDR3nt: TGTGCCAGCAGTTTATCCCGCGGGGTCGGCTACACCTTC; CDR3aa: CASSLSRGVGYTF
d_gene: TRBD1; j_gene: TRBJ2-5; abundance: .; v_gene: TRBV28; CDR3nt: TGTGCCAGCAGACAGGGGTGGCGAGAGACCCAGTACTTC; CDR3aa: CASRQGWRETQYF
d_gene: .; j_gene: TRBJ2-5; abundance: .; v_gene: TRBV7-8; CDR3nt: TGTGCCAGCTCCAACCTGGGGGAGTGGACCCAGTACTTC; CDR3aa: CASSNLGEWTQYF
d_gene: .; j_gene: TRBJ2-3; abundance: few; v_gene: TRBV7-2; CDR3nt: TGTGCCAGCATCCCCGACAGGTTCGGTGATACGCAGTATTTT; CDR3aa: CASIPDRFGDTQYF
d_gene: .; j_gene: TRBJ1-5; abundance: few; v_gene: TRBV5-6; CDR3nt: TGTGCCAGCAGCTTGGGTAGCCTCAGTAGCAATCAGCCCCAGCATTTT; CDR3aa: CASSLGSLSSNQPQHF
d_gene: TRBD2; j_gene: TRBJ2-3; abundance: .; v_gene: TRBV7-9; CDR3nt: TGTGCCAGCAGCTTAGGGACTAGCGGGAGTTGGACAGATACGCAGTATTTT; CDR3aa: CASSLGTSGSWTDTQYF
d_gene: .; j_gene: TRBJ2-3; abundance: many; v_gene: TRBV29-1; CDR3nt: TGCAGCGTTGGACAGGACACAGATACGCAGTATTTT; CDR3aa: CSVGQDTDTQYF
d_gene: .; j_gene: TRBJ1-5; abundance: .; v_gene: TRBV27; CDR3nt: TGTGCCAGCAGTAAACGGACGGGGGGATTAGGGCGCAATCAGCCCCAGCATTTT; CDR3aa: CASSKRTGGLGRNQPQHF
d_gene: .; j_gene: TRBJ1-2; abundance: few; v_gene: TRBV5-1; CDR3nt: TGCGCCAGCAGCCCTCTTAGCGGGGGGTATCATGGCTACACCTTC; CDR3aa: CASSPLSGGYHGYTF
d_gene: .; j_gene: TRBJ2-4; abundance: few; v_gene: TRBV7-9; CDR3nt: TGTGCCAGCAGCACGTGGACAGTAGCCAAAAACATTCAGTACTTC; CDR3aa: CASSTWTVAKNIQYF
d_gene: .; j_gene: TRBJ2-1; abundance: .; v_gene: TRBV4-1; CDR3nt: TGCGCCAGCAGCCAAGCCCCAGGGGGGGATGAGCAGTTCTTC; CDR3aa: CASSQAPGGDEQFF
d_gene: .; j_gene: TRBJ1-5; abundance: once; v_gene: TRBV3-1; CDR3nt: TGTGCCAGCAGCCAAGATACACAGCGCGGGCAGCCCCAGCATTTT; CDR3aa: CASSQDTQRGQPQHF
d_gene: .; j_gene: TRBJ2-1; abundance: few; v_gene: TRBV5-1; CDR3nt: TGCGCCAGCAGCTGGGGCGAGACGAGCTCCTACAATGAGCAGTTCTTC; CDR3aa: CASSWGETSSYNEQFF
d_gene: .; j_gene: TRBJ2-7; abundance: few; v_gene: TRBV5-5; CDR3nt: TGTGCCAGCAGCTCCCTCGTCGTAGCCGAGCAGTACTTC; CDR3aa: CASSSLVVAEQYF